The TCR beta chain under discussion was sequenced for a study of blood T cell repertoires in COVID-19. The protocol was immunoSEQ multiplex PCR, while the TCRdb copy is restricted to in-frame clones and leaves out a portion. The sample holds some 180,000 clones; 88% are singletons and the top ten take approximately 2%. The CDR3 length is 15 residues. Trimming removed 1 base from V and 2 bases from J; junction bases left unmatched: 5. Germline CDR1 and CDR2: SGHNT and YYREEE (reference sequence). The receptor's source is a man between 45 and 60 years old who had recovered from COVID-19. The rearrangement links TRBV5-4 to TRBJ2-5; 7 bases match TRBD2. The sample taken for sequencing was peripheral blood. CDR3 nucleotide sequence: TGTGCCAGCAGCTTGAGGGAGGGTTTACAAGAGACCCAGTACTTC. It specifies CASSLREGLQETQYF.